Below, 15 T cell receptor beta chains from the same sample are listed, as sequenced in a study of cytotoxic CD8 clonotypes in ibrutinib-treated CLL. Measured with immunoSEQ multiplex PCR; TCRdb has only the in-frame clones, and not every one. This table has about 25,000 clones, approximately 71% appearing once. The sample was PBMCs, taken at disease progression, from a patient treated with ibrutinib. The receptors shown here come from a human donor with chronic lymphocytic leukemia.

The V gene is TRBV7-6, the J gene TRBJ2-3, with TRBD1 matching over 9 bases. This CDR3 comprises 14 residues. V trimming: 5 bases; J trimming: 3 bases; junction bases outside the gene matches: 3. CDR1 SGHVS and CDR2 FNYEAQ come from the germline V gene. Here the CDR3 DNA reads TGTGCCAGCAGCCCCGGGACAGGGACAGATACGCAGTATTTT. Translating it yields CASSPGTGTDTQYF. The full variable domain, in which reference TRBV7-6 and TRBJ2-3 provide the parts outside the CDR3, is GAGVSQSPRYKVTKRGQDVALRCDPISGHVSLYWYRQALGQGPEFLTYFNYEAQQDKSGLPNDRFSAERPEGSISTLTIQRTEQRDSAMYRCASSPGTGTDTQYFGPGTRLTVL.

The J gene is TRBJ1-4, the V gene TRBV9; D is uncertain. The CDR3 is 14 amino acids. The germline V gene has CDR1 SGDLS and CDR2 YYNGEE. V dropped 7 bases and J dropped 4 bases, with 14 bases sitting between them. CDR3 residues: CASAKRADNEKLFF. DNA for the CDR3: TGTGCCAGCGCGAAGCGGGCGGATAATGAAAAACTGTTTTTT.

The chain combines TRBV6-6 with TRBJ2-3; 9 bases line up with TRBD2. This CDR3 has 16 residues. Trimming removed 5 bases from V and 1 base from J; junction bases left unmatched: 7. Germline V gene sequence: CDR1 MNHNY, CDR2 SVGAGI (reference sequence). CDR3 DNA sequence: TGTGCCAGCAGTCCAGAGCGGGGGGATCGCACAGATACGCAGTATTTT. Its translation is CASSPERGDRTDTQYF.

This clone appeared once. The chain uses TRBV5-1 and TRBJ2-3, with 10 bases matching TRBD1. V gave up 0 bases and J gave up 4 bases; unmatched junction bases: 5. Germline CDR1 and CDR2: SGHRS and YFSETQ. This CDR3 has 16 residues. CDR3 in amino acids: CASSLALDRGSDTQYF. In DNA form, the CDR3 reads TGCGCCAGCAGCTTGGCCCTGGACAGGGGGTCAGATACGCAGTATTTT.

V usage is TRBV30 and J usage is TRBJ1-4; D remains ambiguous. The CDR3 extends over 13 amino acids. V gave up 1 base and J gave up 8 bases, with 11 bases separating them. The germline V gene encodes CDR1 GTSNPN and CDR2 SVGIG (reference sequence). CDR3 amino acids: CAWSGQAGEKLFF. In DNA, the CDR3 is TGTGCCTGGAGTGGGCAGGCGGGGGAAAAACTGTTTTTT.

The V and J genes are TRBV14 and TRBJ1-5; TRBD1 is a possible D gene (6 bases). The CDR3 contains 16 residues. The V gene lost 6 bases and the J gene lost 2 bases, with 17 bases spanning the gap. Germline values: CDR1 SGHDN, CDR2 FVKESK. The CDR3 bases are TGTGCCAGCAGTTCCACCTCAGGGGCTGGCAATCAGCCCCAGCATTTT. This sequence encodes CASSSTSGAGNQPQHF.

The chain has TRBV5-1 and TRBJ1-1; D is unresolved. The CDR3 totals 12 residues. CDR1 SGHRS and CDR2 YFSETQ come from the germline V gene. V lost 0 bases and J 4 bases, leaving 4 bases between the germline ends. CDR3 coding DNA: TGCGCCAGCAGCTTGGACCGCACTGAAGCTTTCTTT. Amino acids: CASSLDRTEAFF.

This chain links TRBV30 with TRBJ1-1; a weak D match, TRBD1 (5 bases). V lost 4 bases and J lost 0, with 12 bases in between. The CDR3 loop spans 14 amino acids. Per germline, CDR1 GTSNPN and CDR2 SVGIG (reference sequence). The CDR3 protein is CAWTRQTMNTEAFF. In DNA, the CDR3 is TGTGCCTGGACAAGACAGACGATGAACACTGAAGCTTTCTTT.

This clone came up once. The CDR3 sequence is CASSPTRGAVTEAFF. CDR3 bases: TGTGCCAGCAGCCCCACACGGGGGGCGGTCACTGAAGCTTTCTTT. The chain couples TRBV7-9 to TRBJ1-1; D perhaps matches TRBD1 (6 bases). The germline V and J ends were trimmed by 5 bases and 4 bases, with 17 bases remaining between them. Germline lookup yields CDR1 SEHNR and CDR2 FQNEAQ (reference sequence). This CDR3 region has 15 residues.

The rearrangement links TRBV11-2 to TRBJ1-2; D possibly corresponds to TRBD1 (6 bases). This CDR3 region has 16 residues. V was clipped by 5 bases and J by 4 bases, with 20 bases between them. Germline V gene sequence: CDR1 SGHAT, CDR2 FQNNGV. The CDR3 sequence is CASSTGGGFRSYGYTF. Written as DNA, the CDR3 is TGTGCCAGCAGCACCGGGGGGGGCTTTAGGAGCTATGGCTACACCTTC.

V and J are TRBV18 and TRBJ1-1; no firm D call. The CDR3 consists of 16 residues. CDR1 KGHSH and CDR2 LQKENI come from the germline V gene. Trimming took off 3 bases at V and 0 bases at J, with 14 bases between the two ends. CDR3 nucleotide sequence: TGTGCCAGCTCACCTTGGGAGGGAAGTCTGAACACTGAAGCTTTCTTT. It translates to CASSPWEGSLNTEAFF.

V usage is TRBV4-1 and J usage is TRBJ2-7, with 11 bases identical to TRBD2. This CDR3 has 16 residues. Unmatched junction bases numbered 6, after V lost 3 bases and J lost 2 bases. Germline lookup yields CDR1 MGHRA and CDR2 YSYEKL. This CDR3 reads CASSHSLAGGTYEQYF. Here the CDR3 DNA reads TGCGCCAGCAGCCACTCTCTAGCGGGGGGAACCTACGAGCAGTACTTC.

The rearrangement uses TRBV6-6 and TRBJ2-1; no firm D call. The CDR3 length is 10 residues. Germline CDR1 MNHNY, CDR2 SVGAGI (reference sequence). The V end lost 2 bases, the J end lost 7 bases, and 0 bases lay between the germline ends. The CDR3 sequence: CASSYNEQFF. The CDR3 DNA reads TGTGCCAGCAGTTACAATGAGCAGTTCTTC.

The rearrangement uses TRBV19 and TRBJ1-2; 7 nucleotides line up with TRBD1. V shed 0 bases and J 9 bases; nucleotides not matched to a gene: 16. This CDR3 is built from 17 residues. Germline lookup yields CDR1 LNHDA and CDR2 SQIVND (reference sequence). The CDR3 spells CASSIEEPGQLMDSYTF. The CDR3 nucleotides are TGTGCCAGTAGTATAGAAGAACCGGGACAGCTTATGGATAGCTACACCTTC.

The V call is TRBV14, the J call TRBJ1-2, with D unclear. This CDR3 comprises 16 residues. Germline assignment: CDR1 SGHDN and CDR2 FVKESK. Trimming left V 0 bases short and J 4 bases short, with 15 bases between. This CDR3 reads CASSQDEWSVGYGYTF. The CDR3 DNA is TGTGCCAGCAGCCAAGATGAATGGAGCGTCGGCTATGGCTACACCTTC.